This is a list of T cell receptor beta chains from one sample in a study of shared clonotypes between healthy human individuals. Measured with immunoSEQ multiplex PCR; TCRdb has only the in-frame clones, and not every one. In the table there are more than 2,000,000 clones, 85% to 95% of which are singletons. The sequenced sample consisted of naive CD4+ T cells from PBMCs. The source of these receptors is a man aged 18 to 30 in good health. Some clones in this sample may be carry-over from other donors' samples. CDR3s include the opening cysteine and the closing phenylalanine or tryptophan. The D gene is left open where the match is weak. Clone size is not always given. Where it is, it says once, few, many or a class for expanded clones.

TGTGCCATCAGGGACAGGGGGGGCAATCAGCCCCAGCATTTT,CAIRDRGGNQPQHF,TRBJ1-5,TRBD1,-,TRBV10-3
TGTGCCAGCAGTTCTTGGGGCAGGGGGGTTAGCTCCTACGAGCAGTACTTC,CASSSWGRGVSSYEQYF,TRBJ2-7,-,-,TRBV28
TGTGCCAGCAGTGAACATCACAGAGTAAACCCCAACATTCAGTACTTC,CASSEHHRVNPNIQYF,TRBJ2-4,-,-,TRBV6-1
TGTGCCAGCAGCTTACCCCAAGGGGCCCGAGGTCCTAGTCCTGGCTACACCTTC,CASSLPQGARGPSPGYTF,TRBJ1-2,-,-,TRBV7-2
TGTGCCTGGATGCCTCAACTCACAGGGTTCTATGGCTACACCTTC,CAWMPQLTGFYGYTF,TRBJ1-2,-,-,TRBV30
TGTGCCAGCAGCTTAGGACGCACCACCTACGAGCAGTACTTC,CASSLGRTTYEQYF,TRBJ2-7,-,once,TRBV7-2
TGTGCCAGCTCACCACCGGGGGGACAGGACTACGAGCAGTACTTC,CASSPPGGQDYEQYF,TRBJ2-7,TRBD1,-,TRBV18
TGTGCCAGCAGTTTAGCGGGTACTACAAAGGAGCAGTTCTTC,CASSLAGTTKEQFF,TRBJ2-1,-,once,TRBV28
TGTGCCAGTAGCAGAGGACGGTTGAACACTGAAGCTTTCTTT,CASSRGRLNTEAFF,TRBJ1-1,-,-,TRBV19
TGTGCCAGCAGTTTACGTTTCGGCGGCTCTGGGGCCAACGTCCTGACTTTC,CASSLRFGGSGANVLTF,TRBJ2-6,-,-,TRBV28